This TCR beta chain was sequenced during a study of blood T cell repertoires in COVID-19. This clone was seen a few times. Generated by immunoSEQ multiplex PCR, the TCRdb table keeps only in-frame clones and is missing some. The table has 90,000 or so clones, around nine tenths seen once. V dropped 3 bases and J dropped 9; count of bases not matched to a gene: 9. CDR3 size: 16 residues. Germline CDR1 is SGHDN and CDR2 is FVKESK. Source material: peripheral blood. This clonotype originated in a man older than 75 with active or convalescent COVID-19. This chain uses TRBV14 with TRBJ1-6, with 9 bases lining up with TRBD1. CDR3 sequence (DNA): TGTGCCAGCAGCCAGACAACGGGACAGGGCGGTTCACCCCTCCACTTT. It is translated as CASSQTTGQGGSPLHF.